One T cell receptor (beta chain) is described in this entry. Sequenced by immunoSEQ multiplex PCR; TCRdb stores in-frame clones only, minus some. The sample yields under 250,000 clones, roughly 88% seen once. This specimen belongs to a study of blood T cell repertoires in COVID-19. V dropped 7 bases and J dropped 1; count of bases not matched to a gene: 3. Germline V gives CDR1 SQVTM, CDR2 ANQGSEA. CDR3 length: 12 residues. The sequence was obtained from an elderly woman with COVID-19, enrolled during active disease. This chain links TRBV29-1 with TRBJ1-1; 7 nucleotides line up with TRBD1. Sequenced material: peripheral blood. In DNA, the CDR3 is TGCAGCGCCCGACAGGGGAACACTGAAGCTTTCTTT. Amino acid sequence: CSARQGNTEAFF. The full variable domain, rest sourced from reference TRBV29-1 and TRBJ1-1, is SAVISQKPSRDICQRGTSLTIQCQVDSQVTMMFWYRQQPGQSLTLIATANQGSEATYESGFVIDKFPISRPNLTFSTLTVSNMSPEDSSIYLCSARQGNTEAFFGQGTRLTVV.